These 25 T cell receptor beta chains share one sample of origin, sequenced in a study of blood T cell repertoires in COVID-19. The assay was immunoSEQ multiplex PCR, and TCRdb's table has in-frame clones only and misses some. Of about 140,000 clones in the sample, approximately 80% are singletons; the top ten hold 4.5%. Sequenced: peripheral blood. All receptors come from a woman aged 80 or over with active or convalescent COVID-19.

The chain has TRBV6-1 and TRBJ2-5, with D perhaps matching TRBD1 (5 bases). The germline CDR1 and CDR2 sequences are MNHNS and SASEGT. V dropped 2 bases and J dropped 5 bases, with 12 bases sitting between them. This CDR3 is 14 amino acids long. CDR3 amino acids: CASSESSGWETQYF. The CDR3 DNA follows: TGTGCCAGCAGTGAAAGTTCAGGGTGGGAGACCCAGTACTTC.

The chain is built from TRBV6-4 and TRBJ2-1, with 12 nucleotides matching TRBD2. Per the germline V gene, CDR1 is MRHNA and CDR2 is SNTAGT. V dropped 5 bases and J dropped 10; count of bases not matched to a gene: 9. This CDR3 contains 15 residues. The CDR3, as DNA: TGTGCCAGCAGTTCCGGACTAGCGGGGTCCGGCGAGCAGTTCTTC. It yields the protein CASSSGLAGSGEQFF.

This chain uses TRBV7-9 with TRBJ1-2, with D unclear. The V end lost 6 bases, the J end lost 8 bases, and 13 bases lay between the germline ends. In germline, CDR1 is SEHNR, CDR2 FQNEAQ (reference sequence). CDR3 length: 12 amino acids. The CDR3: CASSMGGIGYTF. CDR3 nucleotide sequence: TGTGCCAGCAGTATGGGAGGGATCGGCTACACCTTC.

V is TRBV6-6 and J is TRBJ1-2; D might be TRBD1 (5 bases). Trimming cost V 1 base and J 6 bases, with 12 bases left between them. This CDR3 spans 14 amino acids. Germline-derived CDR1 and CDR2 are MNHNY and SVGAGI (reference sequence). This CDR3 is CASSYFSEGDGYTF. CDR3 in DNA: TGTGCCAGCAGTTACTTCTCCGAAGGGGATGGCTACACCTTC.

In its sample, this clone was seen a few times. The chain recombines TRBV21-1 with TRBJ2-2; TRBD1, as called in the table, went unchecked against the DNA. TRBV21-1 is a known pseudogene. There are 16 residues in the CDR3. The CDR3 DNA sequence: TGTGCCAGCAGCCATCGGACAGGGGTGTACACCGGGGAGCTGTTTTTT. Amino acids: CASSHRTGVYTGELFF.

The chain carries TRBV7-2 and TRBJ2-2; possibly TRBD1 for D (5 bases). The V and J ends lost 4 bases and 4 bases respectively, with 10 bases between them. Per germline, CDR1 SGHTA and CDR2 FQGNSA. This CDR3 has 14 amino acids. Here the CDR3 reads CASSSSGITGELFF. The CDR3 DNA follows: TGTGCCAGCAGCTCTTCAGGGATCACCGGGGAGCTGTTTTTT. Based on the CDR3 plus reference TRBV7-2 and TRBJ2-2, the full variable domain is GAGVSQSPSNKVTEKGKDVELRCDPISGHTALYWYRQSLGQGLEFLIYFQGNSAPDKSGLPSDRFSAERTGGSVSTLTIQRTQQEDSAVYLCASSSSGITGELFFGEGSRLTVL.

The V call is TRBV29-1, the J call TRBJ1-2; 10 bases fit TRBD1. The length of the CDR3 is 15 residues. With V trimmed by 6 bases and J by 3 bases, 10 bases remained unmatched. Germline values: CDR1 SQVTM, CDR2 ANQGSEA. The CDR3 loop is CSVDKTGTGDYGYTF. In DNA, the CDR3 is TGCAGCGTCGATAAAACAGGGACAGGGGACTATGGCTACACCTTC.

DNA of the CDR3: TGTGCCAGCAGCTTAAGGAGGGGTAGGGAGACCCAGTACTTC. Translated: CASSLRRGRETQYF. The chain joins TRBV11-2 to TRBJ2-5; the D gene is possibly TRBD2 (6 bases). From germline, CDR1 is SGHAT and CDR2 FQNNGV. This CDR3 is built from 14 residues. Between the trimmed V and J ends, which lost 2 bases and 5 bases, there was a span of 12 bases. The full variable domain, completed using reference TRBV11-2 and TRBJ2-5, is EAGVAQSPRYKIIEKRQSVAFWCNPISGHATLYWYQQILGQGPKLLIQFQNNGVVDDSQLPKDRFSAERLKGVDSTLKIQPAKLEDSAVYLCASSLRRGRETQYFGPGTRLLVL.

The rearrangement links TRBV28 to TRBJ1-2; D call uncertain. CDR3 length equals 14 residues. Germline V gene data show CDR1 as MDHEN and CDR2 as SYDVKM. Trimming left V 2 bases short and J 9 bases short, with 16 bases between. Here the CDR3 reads CASSLVRTTASYTF. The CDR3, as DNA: TGTGCCAGCAGTTTAGTCCGAACCACTGCTAGCTACACCTTC.

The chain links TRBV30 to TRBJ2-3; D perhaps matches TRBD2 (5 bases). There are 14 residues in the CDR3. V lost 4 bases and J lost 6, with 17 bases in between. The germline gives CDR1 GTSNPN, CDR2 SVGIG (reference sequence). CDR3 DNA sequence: TGTGCCTGGAAGGCTACTAGGGCGGTGGATACGCAGTATTTT. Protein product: CAWKATRAVDTQYF.

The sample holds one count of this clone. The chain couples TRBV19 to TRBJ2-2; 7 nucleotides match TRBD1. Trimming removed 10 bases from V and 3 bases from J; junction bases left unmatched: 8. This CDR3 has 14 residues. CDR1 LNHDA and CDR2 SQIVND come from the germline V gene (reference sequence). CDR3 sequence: CATAVGGYTGELFF. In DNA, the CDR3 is TGTGCCACAGCGGTAGGGGGCTACACCGGGGAGCTGTTTTTT. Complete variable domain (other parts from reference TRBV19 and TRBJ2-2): DGGITQSPKYLFRKEGQNVTLSCEQNLNHDAMYWYRQDPGQGLRLIYYSQIVNDFQKGDIAEGYSVSREKKESFPLTVTSAQKNPTAFYLCATAVGGYTGELFFGEGSRLTVL.

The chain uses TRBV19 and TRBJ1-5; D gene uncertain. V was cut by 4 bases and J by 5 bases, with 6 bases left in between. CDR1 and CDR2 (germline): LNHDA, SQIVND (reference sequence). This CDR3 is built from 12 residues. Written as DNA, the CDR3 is TGTGCCAGTAGTACAAACTATCAGCCCCAGCATTTT. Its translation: CASSTNYQPQHF.

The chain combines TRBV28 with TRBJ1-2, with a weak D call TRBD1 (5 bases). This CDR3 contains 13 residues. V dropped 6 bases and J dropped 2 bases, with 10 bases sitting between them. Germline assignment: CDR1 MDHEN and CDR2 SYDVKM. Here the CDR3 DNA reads TGTGCCAGCAGGTCGACAGTGAACTATGGCTACACCTTC. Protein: CASRSTVNYGYTF.

Here the CDR3 DNA reads TGTGCCAGCAGCTTGGGCCAACACTACGAGCAGTACTTC. Protein product: CASSLGQHYEQYF. The gene calls are TRBV7-3 and TRBJ2-7; no firm D call. CDR1 is SGHTA, CDR2 FQGTGA, per germline. The CDR3 spans 13 residues. V lost 3 bases and J 3 bases, leaving 9 bases between the germline ends.

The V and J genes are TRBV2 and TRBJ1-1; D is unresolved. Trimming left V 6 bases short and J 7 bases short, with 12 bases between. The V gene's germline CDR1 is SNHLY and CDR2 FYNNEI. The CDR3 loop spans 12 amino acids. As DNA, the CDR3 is TGTGCCAGCAGGTTAGAACAGAGTGAAGCTTTCTTT. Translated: CASRLEQSEAFF.

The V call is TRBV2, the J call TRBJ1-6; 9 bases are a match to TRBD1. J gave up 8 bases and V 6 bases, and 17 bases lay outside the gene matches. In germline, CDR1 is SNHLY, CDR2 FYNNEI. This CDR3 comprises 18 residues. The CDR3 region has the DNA TGTGCCAGCAGATCATGGGCGACCGGGACAGGGTTCTATTCACCCCTCCACTTT. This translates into CASRSWATGTGFYSPLHF.

The CDR3 spells CASSPDRGVYEQYF. DNA for the CDR3: TGCGCCAGCAGCCCTGACAGGGGCGTTTACGAGCAGTACTTC. This rearrangement joins TRBV5-1 to TRBJ2-7; TRBD1 matches at 8 bases. Trimming at V came to 4 bases and at J to 4 bases, leaving 7 bases not matched to a gene. This CDR3 comprises 14 residues. In germline, CDR1 is SGHRS, CDR2 YFSETQ.

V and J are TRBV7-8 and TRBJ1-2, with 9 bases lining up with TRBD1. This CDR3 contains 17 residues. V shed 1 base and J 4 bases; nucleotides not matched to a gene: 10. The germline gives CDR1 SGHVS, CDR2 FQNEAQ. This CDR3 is CASSLVRGDRDSYGYTF. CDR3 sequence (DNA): TGTGCCAGCAGCTTAGTGCGTGGGGACAGGGACTCCTATGGCTACACCTTC.

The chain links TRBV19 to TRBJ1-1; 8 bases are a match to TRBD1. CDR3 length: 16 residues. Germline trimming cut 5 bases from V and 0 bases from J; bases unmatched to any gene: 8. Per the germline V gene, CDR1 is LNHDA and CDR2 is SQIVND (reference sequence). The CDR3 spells CASSFDRGAMNTEAFF. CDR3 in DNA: TGTGCCAGTAGTTTCGACAGGGGCGCGATGAACACTGAAGCTTTCTTT.

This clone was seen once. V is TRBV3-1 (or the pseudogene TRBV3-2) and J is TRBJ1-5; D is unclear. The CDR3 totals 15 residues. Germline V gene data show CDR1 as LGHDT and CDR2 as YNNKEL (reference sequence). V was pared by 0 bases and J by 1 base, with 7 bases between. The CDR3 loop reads CASSQERGSNQPQHF. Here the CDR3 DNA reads TGTGCCAGCAGCCAAGAGAGAGGCAGCAATCAGCCCCAGCATTTT.

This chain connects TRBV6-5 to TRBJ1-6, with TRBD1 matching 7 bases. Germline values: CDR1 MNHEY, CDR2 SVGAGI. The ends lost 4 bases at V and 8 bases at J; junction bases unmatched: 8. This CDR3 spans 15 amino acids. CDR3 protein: CASSWDSGRDSPLHF. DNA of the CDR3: TGTGCCAGCAGTTGGGACAGTGGGCGCGATTCACCCCTCCACTTT.

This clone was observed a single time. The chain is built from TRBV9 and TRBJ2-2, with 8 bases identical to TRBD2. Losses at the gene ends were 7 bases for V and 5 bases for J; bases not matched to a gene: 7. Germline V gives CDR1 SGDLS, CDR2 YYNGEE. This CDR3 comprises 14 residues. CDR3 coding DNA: TGTGCCAGCGGAACTAGCGGACCTACCGGGGAGCTGTTTTTT. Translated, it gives CASGTSGPTGELFF. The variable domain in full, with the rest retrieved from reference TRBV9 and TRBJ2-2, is DSGVTQTPKHLITATGQRVTLRCSPRSGDLSVYWYQQSLDQGLQFLIQYYNGEERAKGNILERFSAQQFPDLHSELNLSSLELGDSALYFCASGTSGPTGELFFGEGSRLTVL.

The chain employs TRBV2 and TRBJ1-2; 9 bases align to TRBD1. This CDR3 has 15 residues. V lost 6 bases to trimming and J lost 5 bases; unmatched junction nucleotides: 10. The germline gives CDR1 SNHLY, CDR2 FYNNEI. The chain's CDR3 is CASRPTGQGFYGYTF. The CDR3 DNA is TGTGCCAGCAGACCCACAGGACAGGGGTTTTATGGCTACACCTTC.

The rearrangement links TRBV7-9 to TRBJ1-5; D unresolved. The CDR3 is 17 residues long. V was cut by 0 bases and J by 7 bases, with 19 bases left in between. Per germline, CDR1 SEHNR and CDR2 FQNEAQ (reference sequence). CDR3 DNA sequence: TGTGCCAGCAGCTTAGCGTGGGGAGATTTTGACATCCAGCCCCAGCATTTT. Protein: CASSLAWGDFDIQPQHF.

CDR3 sequence (DNA): TGTGCCAGCAAAATGAACAGGGGGCGAAGGGCTAATGAAAAACTGTTTTTT. Translated, it gives CASKMNRGRRANEKLFF. V is TRBV28 and J is TRBJ1-4, with 9 bases lining up with TRBD1. V lost 7 bases to trimming and J lost 3 bases; unmatched junction nucleotides: 12. Germline loops: CDR1 MDHEN, CDR2 SYDVKM. This CDR3 contains 17 residues. The full variable domain, rest sourced from reference TRBV28 and TRBJ1-4, is DVKVTQSSRYLVKRTGEKVFLECVQDMDHENMFWYRQDPGLGLRLIYFSYDVKMKEKGDIPEGYSVSREKKERFSLILESASTNQTSMYLCASKMNRGRRANEKLFFGSGTQLSVL.